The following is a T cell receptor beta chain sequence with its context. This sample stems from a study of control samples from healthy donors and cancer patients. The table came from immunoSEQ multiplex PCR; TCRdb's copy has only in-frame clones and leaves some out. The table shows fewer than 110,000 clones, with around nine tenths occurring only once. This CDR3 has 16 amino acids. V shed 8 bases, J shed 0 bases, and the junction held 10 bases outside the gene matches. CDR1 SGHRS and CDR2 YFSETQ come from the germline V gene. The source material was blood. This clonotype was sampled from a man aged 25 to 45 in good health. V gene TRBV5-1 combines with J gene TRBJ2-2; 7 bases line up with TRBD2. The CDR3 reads CASCWAGVTNTGELFF. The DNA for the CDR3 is TGCGCCAGTTGCTGGGCGGGAGTTACGAACACCGGGGAGCTGTTTTTT. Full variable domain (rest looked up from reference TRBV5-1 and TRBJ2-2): KAGVTQTPRYLIKTRGQQVTLSCSPISGHRSVSWYQQTPGQGLQFLFEYFSETQRNKGNFPGRFSGRQFSNSRSEMNVSTLELGDSALYLCASCWAGVTNTGELFFGEGSRLTVL.